This is a list of T cell receptor beta chains from one sample in a study of blood T cell repertoires in COVID-19. Generated by immunoSEQ multiplex PCR, the TCRdb table keeps only in-frame clones and is missing some. The data contain under 200,000 clones, approximately 80% of them seen just once; the ten biggest clones take up 7% to 10%. Sequenced material: peripheral blood. The receptors were sampled from a man between 60 and 75 years old with acute or convalescent COVID-19. The CDR3 runs from the conserved cysteine through the conserved F or W. The D gene is left open where the match is weak. The size of a clone is reported for some rows only, either as once, few or many, or as a class for expanded clones.

>TRBJ2-7|TRBV5-6|NA|15|NA
CASSGRTLSSYEQYF
TGTGCCAGCAGCGGCCGGACATTAAGCTCCTACGAGCAGTACTTC
>TRBJ2-3|TRBV7-9|TRBD1|15|NA
CASSSAGTETDTQYF
TGTGCCAGCAGTTCCGCCGGGACAGAGACAGATACGCAGTATTTT
>TRBJ1-5|TRBV28|TRBD1|16|NA
CASSSPGQRVDQPQHF
TGTGCCAGCAGTTCGCCGGGACAGCGGGTGGATCAGCCCCAGCATTTT
>TRBJ1-1|TRBV28|TRBD1|14|NA
CASNLWSGGTEAFF
TGTGCCAGCAACCTTTGGTCAGGGGGCACTGAAGCTTTCTTT
>TRBJ2-4|TRBV5-6|NA|15|NA
CASSVYGEIQNIQYF
TGTGCCAGCAGCGTGTACGGGGAAATCCAAAACATTCAGTACTTC
>TRBJ1-1|TRBV7-7|TRBD1|13|NA
CASSRDRGTEAFF
TGTGCCAGCAGCCGAGACAGGGGCACTGAAGCTTTCTTT
>TRBJ1-1|TRBV7-3|NA|15|NA
CASSLQGSMNTEAFF
TGTGCCAGCAGCCTACAGGGCTCCATGAACACTGAAGCTTTCTTT
>TRBJ2-7|TRBV9|NA|14|NA
CASSVEVRDGEQYF
TGTGCCAGCAGCGTAGAAGTACGGGATGGCGAGCAGTACTTC
>TRBJ1-3|TRBV6-1|NA|16|few
CASSEAPRTSGNTIYF
TGTGCCAGCAGTGAAGCGCCCAGAACCTCTGGAAACACCATATATTTT
>TRBJ2-5|TRBV5-6|TRBD1|13|NA
CASSLGTGGPQYF
TGTGCCAGCAGCTTGGGGACAGGGGGGCCCCAGTACTTC
>TRBJ1-2|TRBV5-4|NA|14|NA
CASSLSGFNYGYTF
TGTGCCAGCAGCCTATCCGGGTTTAACTATGGCTACACCTTC
>TRBJ2-1|TRBV13|TRBD1|15|once
CASSSDRGTYNEQFF
TGTGCCAGCAGCTCGGACAGGGGCACCTACAATGAGCAGTTCTTC
>TRBJ1-1|TRBV12-3/TRBV12-4|NA|12|NA
CATSPLNTEAFF
TGTGCCACTTCCCCCCTGAACACTGAAGCTTTCTTT
>TRBJ2-7|TRBV4-3|TRBD2|16|NA
CASSQEEASGGHEQYF
TGCGCCAGCAGCCAAGAAGAGGCTAGCGGGGGCCACGAGCAGTACTTC
>TRBJ1-2|TRBV5-1|TRBD1|13|NA
CASRYTGGEGYTF
TGCGCCAGCAGGTATACAGGGGGCGAGGGCTACACCTTC
>TRBJ2-5|TRBV7-3|NA|21|NA
CASSLFVLVFRDKQTKETQYF
TGTGCCAGCAGCTTATTCGTTCTGGTTTTCCGAGATAAACAGACTAAAGAGACCCAGTACTTC
>TRBJ1-2|TRBV11-3|TRBD1|13|few
CASSRTGKDGYTF
TGTGCCAGCAGCCGGACAGGGAAAGATGGCTACACCTTC
>TRBJ2-3|TRBV13|TRBD2|14|NA
CASNLPGLQDTQYF
TGTGCCAGCAACCTCCCGGGACTACAAGATACGCAGTATTTT
>TRBJ1-5|TRBV18|NA|13|NA
CASSPQQDQPQHF
TGTGCCAGCTCACCACAGCAAGATCAGCCCCAGCATTTT
>TRBJ1-5|TRBV27|NA|15|NA
CASSPGSGGNQPQHF
TGTGCCAGCAGCCCAGGGTCGGGTGGCAATCAGCCCCAGCATTTT
>TRBJ1-6|TRBV29-1|TRBD1|13|NA
CSAGQGDNSPLHF
TGCAGCGCGGGACAGGGGGATAATTCACCCCTCCACTTT
>TRBJ1-5|TRBV3-1/TRBV3-2|NA|16|NA
CASSQGWTGNNQPQHF
TGTGCCAGCAGCCAAGGATGGACGGGGAATAATCAGCCCCAGCATTTT
>TRBJ1-2|TRBV20-1|NA|12|NA
CSASGQIYGYTF
TGCAGTGCTAGTGGACAGATCTATGGCTACACCTTC
>TRBJ2-3|TRBV27|TRBD2|14|NA
CASTLAGGTDTQYF
TGTGCCAGCACACTAGCGGGGGGGACAGATACGCAGTATTTT
>TRBJ2-5|TRBV13|NA|13|NA
CASSLVESETQYF
TGTGCCAGCAGCTTAGTAGAATCGGAGACCCAGTACTTC
>TRBJ2-7|TRBV21-1|NA|19|once
CASSNTSRDGDSISYEQYF
TGTGCCAGCAGCAATACGTCTCGAGATGGGGACTCGATCTCCTACGAGCAGTACTTC
>TRBJ1-2|TRBV19|NA|15|NA
CASSIDQGISVGYTF
TGTGCCAGTAGTATAGATCAGGGAATAAGCGTGGGCTACACCTTC
>TRBJ1-2|TRBV12-3/TRBV12-4|NA|13|few
CASSLDGEYGYTF
TGTGCCAGCAGTTTGGACGGGGAATATGGCTACACCTTC
>TRBJ2-2|TRBV21-1|NA|16|NA
CASSKPGISNTGELFF
TGTGCCAGCAGCAAACCAGGGATATCGAACACCGGGGAGCTGTTTTTT
>TRBJ2-3|TRBV19|NA|16|once
CASTMTGGGGTDTQYF
TGTGCCAGTACGATGACAGGTGGGGGAGGCACAGATACGCAGTATTTT
>TRBJ1-6|TRBV9|NA|14|once
CASSVAVGYSPLHF
TGTGCCAGCAGCGTAGCGGTGGGCTATTCACCCCTCCACTTT
>TRBJ1-4|TRBV25-1|TRBD1|17|NA
CASSEWNNRGLNEKLFF
TGTGCCAGCAGTGAATGGAACAACAGGGGGCTCAACGAAAAACTGTTTTTT
>TRBJ1-1|TRBV7-2|NA|16|once
CASSLVGQGMNTEAFF
TGTGCCAGCAGCTTAGTTGGGCAGGGAATGAACACTGAAGCTTTCTTT
>TRBJ1-1|TRBV19|NA|15|NA
CASSKGETRGAEAFF
TGTGCCAGTAGTAAGGGTGAGACCCGGGGAGCTGAAGCTTTCTTT
>TRBJ1-1|TRBV7-2|NA|13|NA
CASSFMAGNEAFF
TGTGCCAGCAGCTTCATGGCAGGGAATGAAGCTTTCTTT
>TRBJ2-1|TRBV5-4|TRBD2|16|NA
CASSTEGLAGYNEQFF
TGTGCCAGCAGCACCGAGGGACTAGCGGGTTACAATGAGCAGTTCTTC
>TRBJ1-2|TRBV2|NA|12|NA
CASGHPNYGYTF
TGTGCCAGCGGGCATCCTAACTATGGCTACACCTTC
>TRBJ1-2|TRBV23-1|NA|14|NA
CASSQSGGIYGYTF
TGCGCCAGCAGTCAATCGGGGGGAATTTATGGCTACACCTTC
>TRBJ1-1|TRBV7-8|NA|13|NA
CASTPPAGIVAFF
TGTGCCAGCACCCCCCCGGCGGGGATAGTAGCTTTCTTT
>TRBJ1-4|TRBV6-5|TRBD1|15|few
CASSSDRAVNEKLFF
TGTGCCAGCAGTTCCGACAGGGCCGTTAATGAAAAACTGTTTTTT
>TRBJ2-1|TRBV5-1|TRBD2|21|NA
CASSGRIAGGSGRLSYNEQFF
TGCGCCAGCAGCGGGAGAATAGCGGGGGGGTCTGGACGTCTCTCCTACAATGAGCAGTTCTTC
>TRBJ1-5|TRBV7-3|NA|16|NA
CASSPWTDYSNQPQHF
TGTGCCAGCAGCCCTTGGACAGACTATAGCAATCAGCCCCAGCATTTT
>TRBJ2-7|TRBV9|NA|14|once
CASSLTGSSYEQYF
TGTGCCAGCAGCTTGACCGGGTCATCCTACGAGCAGTACTTC
>TRBJ1-5|TRBV2|NA|14|NA
CASRLQGKGQPQHF
TGTGCCAGCAGGCTCCAGGGGAAGGGTCAGCCCCAGCATTTT
>TRBJ1-1|TRBV27|TRBD1|14|NA
CASSAGQGATEAFF
TGTGCCAGCAGTGCAGGACAGGGGGCGACTGAAGCTTTCTTT
>TRBJ2-7|TRBV30|TRBD1|14|NA
CAWSAGTDAYEQYF
TGTGCCTGGAGTGCCGGGACAGATGCCTACGAGCAGTACTTC
>TRBJ2-1|TRBV24-1|TRBD2|16|NA
CATSDRAGSSYNEQFF
TGTGCCACCAGTGATCGAGCGGGGAGCTCCTACAATGAGCAGTTCTTC
>TRBJ1-1|TRBV3-1/TRBV3-2|NA|14|NA
CASSQRGLRTEAFF
TGTGCCAGCAGCCAACGGGGATTGAGGACTGAAGCTTTCTTT
>TRBJ1-2|TRBV4-3|NA|14|NA
CASSQDRGLGGYTF
TGCGCCAGCAGCCAAGATAGGGGTTTGGGGGGCTACACCTTC
>TRBJ2-3|TRBV29-1|TRBD1|16|NA
CSVDPLTGQGTDTQYF
TGCAGCGTTGATCCCCTGACGGGACAGGGGACGGATACGCAGTATTTT
>TRBJ1-4|TRBV19|TRBD1|14|NA
CASRQGATNEKLFF
TGTGCCAGTAGGCAGGGGGCGACTAATGAAAAACTGTTTTTT
>TRBJ2-3|TRBV20-1|TRBD2|16|NA
CSASVNSGGSTDTQYF
TGCAGTGCTAGTGTGAATAGCGGGGGTAGTACAGATACGCAGTATTTT
>TRBJ1-1|TRBV5-1|NA|16|NA
CASSLFSDSLNTEAFF
TGCGCCAGCAGCTTGTTCTCGGACAGCCTGAACACTGAAGCTTTCTTT
>TRBJ2-5|TRBV5-8|TRBD2|14|NA
CASSFRTSGETQYF
TGTGCCAGCAGCTTTAGGACTAGCGGGGAGACCCAGTACTTC
>TRBJ2-3|TRBV11-2|TRBD2|15|NA
CASSGGGPSTDTQYF
TGTGCCAGCAGCGGGGGGGGTCCTAGCACAGATACGCAGTATTTT
>TRBJ2-3|TRBV6-2/TRBV6-3|TRBD2|16|NA
CASSYSYAGGTDTQYF
TGTGCCAGCAGTTACTCGTATGCGGGGGGCACAGATACGCAGTATTTT
>TRBJ1-1|TRBV7-8|NA|13|NA
CASSNGLYTEAFF
TGTGCCAGCAGTAATGGGCTGTACACTGAAGCTTTCTTT
>TRBJ1-2|TRBV6-5|NA|14|NA
CASSYSRQVYGYTF
TGTGCCAGCAGTTACTCGAGACAGGTCTATGGCTACACCTTC
>TRBJ2-1|TRBV7-8|NA|14|NA
CASSLVGQYNEQFF
TGTGCCAGCAGCTTAGTCGGACAGTACAATGAGCAGTTCTTC
>TRBJ1-2|TRBV29-1|NA|12|once
CSVERGVYGYTF
TGCAGCGTTGAGCGGGGGGTGTATGGCTACACCTTC